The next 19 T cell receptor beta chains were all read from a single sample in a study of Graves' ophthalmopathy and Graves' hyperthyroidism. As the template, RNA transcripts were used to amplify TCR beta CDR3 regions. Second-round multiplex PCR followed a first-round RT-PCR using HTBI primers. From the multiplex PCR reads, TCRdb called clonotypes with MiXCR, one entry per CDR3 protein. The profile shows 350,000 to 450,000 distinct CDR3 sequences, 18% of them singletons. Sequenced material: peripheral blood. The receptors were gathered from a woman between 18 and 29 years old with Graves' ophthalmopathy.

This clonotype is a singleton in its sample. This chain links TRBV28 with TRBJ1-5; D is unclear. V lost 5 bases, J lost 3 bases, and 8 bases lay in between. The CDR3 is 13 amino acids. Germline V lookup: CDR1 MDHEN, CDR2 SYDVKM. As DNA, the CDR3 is TGTGCCAGCAGTATCTTGGACAATCAGCCCCAGCATTTT. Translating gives CASSILDNQPQHF.

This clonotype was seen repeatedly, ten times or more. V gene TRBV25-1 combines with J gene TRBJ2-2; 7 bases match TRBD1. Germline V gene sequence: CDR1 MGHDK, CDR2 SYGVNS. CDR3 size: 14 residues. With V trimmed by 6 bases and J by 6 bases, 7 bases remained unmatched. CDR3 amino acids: CASSGTGTAGELFF. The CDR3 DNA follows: TGTGCCAGCAGCGGGACGGGGACAGCCGGGGAGCTGTTTTTT.

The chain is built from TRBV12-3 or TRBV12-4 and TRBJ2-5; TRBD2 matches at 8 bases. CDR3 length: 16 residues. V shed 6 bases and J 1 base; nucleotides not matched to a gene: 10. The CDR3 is CASSFSSGKFQETQYF. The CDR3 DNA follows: TGTGCCAGCAGCTTTAGTAGCGGGAAGTTCCAAGAGACCCAGTACTTC.

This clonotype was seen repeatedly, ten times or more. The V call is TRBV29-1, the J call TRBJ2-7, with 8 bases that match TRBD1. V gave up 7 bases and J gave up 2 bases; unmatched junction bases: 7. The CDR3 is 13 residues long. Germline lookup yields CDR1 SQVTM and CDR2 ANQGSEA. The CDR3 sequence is CSAGQGTPYEQYF. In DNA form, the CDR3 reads TGCAGCGCCGGACAGGGAACCCCCTACGAGCAGTACTTC.

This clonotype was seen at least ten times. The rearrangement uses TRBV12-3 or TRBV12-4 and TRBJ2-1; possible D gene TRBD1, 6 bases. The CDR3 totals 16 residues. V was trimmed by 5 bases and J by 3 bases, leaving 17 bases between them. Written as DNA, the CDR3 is TGTGCCAGCAGTAGTCCTCCAGGGGTCCTCTACAATGAGCAGTTCTTC. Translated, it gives CASSSPPGVLYNEQFF.

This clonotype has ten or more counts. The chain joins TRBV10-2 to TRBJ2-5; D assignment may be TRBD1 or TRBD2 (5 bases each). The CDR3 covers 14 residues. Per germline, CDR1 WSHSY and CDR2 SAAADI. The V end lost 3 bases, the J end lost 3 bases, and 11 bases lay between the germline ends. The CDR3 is CASSDGAIEETQYF. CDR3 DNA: TGCGCCAGCAGTGACGGGGCAATTGAAGAGACCCAGTACTTC.

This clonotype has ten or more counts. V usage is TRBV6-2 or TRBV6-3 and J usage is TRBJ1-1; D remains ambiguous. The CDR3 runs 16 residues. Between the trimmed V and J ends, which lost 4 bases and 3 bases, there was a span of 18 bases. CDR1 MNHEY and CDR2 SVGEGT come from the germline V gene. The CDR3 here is CASSLRQAQSHTEAFF. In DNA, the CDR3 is TGTGCCAGCAGTTTGAGGCAGGCGCAAAGTCACACTGAAGCTTTCTTT.

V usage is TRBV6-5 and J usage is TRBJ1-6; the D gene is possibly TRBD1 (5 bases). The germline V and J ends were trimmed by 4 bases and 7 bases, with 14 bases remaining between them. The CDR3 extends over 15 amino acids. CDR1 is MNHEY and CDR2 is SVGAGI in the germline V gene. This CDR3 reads CASSSFSGGNSPLHF. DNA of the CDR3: TGTGCCAGCAGTTCGTTCTCGGGGGGAAATTCACCCCTCCACTTT.

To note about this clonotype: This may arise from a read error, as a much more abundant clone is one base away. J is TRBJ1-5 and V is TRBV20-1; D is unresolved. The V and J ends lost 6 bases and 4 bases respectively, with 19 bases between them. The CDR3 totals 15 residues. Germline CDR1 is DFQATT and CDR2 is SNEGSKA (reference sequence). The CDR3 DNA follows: TGCAGTGCCTTACATGCCTCAAAGCCTAATCAGCCCCAGCATTTT. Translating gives CSALHASKPNQPQHF.

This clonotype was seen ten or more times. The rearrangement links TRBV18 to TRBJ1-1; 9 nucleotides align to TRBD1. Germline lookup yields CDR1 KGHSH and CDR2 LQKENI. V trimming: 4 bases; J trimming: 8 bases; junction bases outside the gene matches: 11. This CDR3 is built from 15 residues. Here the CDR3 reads CASSRPTGTGSEAFF. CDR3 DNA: TGTGCCAGCTCACGTCCTACCGGGACAGGGTCCGAAGCTTTCTTT. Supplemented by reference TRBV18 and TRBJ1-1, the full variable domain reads NAGVMQNPRHLVRRRGQEARLRCSPMKGHSHVYWYRQLPEEGLKFMVYLQKENIIDESGMPKERFSAEFPKEGPSILRIQQVVRGDSAAYFCASSRPTGTGSEAFFGQGTRLTVV.

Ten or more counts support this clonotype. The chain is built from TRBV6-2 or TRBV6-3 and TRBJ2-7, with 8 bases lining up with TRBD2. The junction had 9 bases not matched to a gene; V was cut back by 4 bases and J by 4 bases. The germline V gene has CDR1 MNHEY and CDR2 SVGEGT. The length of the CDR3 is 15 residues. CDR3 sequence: CASSFEREIVYEQYF. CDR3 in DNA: TGTGCCAGCAGTTTCGAGCGGGAGATTGTTTACGAGCAGTACTTC.

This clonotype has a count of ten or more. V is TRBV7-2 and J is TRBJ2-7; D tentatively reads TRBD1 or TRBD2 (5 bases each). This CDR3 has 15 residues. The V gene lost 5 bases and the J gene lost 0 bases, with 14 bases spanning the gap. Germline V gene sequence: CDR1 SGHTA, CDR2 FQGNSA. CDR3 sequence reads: CASSRSGRHSYEQYF. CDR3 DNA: TGTGCCAGCAGCCGGTCGGGGCGTCACTCCTACGAGCAGTACTTC.

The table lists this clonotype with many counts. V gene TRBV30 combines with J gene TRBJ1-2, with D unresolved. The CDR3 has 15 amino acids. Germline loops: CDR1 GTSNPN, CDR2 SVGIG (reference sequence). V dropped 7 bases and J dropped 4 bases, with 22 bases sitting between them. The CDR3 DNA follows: TGTGCCTTATACCAATCCGCGGTAGGAGTCTATGGCTACACCTTC. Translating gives CALYQSAVGVYGYTF.

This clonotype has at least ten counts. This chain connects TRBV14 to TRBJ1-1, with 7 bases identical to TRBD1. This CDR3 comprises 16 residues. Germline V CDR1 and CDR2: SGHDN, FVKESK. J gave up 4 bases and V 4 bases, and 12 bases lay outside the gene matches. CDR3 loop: CASSPVPGTASTEAFF. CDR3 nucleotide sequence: TGTGCCAGCAGCCCCGTCCCCGGGACAGCCTCCACTGAAGCTTTCTTT.

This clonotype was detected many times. The CDR3 sequence is CASSLMGPTYEQYF. DNA for the CDR3: TGTGCCAGCAGTTTGATGGGACCGACCTACGAGCAGTACTTC. The rearrangement joins TRBV6-2 or TRBV6-3 to TRBJ2-7, with D perhaps given as TRBD1 or TRBD2 (5 bases each). Germline loops: CDR1 MNHEY, CDR2 SVGEGT. This CDR3 spans 14 amino acids. Between the trimmed V and J ends, which lost 4 bases and 2 bases, there was a span of 12 bases.

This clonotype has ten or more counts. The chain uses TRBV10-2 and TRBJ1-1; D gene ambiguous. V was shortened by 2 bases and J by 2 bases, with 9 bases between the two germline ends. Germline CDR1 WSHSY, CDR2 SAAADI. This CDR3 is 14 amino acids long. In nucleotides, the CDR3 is TGCGCCAGCAGTGAGAACCCGGGAAACACTGAAGCTTTCTTT. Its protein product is CASSENPGNTEAFF.

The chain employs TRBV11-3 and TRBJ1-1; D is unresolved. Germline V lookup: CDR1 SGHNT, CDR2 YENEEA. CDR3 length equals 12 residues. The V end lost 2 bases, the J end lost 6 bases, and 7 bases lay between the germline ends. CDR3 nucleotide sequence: TGTGCCAGCAGCTTACTTCTCGCTGAAGCTTTCTTT. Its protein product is CASSLLLAEAFF.

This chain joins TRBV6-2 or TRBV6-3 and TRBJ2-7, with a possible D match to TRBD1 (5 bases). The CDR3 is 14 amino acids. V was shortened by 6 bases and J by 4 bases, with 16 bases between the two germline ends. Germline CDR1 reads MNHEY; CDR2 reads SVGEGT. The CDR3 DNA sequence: TGTGCCAGCAGCCGTACGTCAGGGTTATACGAGCAGTACTTC. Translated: CASSRTSGLYEQYF.

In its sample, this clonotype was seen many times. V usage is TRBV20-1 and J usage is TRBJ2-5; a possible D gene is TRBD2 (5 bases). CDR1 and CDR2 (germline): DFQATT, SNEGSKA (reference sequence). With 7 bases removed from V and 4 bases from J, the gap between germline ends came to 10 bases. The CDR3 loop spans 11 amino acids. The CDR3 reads CSGRAGETQYF. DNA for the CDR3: TGCAGTGGCCGGGCGGGAGAGACCCAGTACTTC.